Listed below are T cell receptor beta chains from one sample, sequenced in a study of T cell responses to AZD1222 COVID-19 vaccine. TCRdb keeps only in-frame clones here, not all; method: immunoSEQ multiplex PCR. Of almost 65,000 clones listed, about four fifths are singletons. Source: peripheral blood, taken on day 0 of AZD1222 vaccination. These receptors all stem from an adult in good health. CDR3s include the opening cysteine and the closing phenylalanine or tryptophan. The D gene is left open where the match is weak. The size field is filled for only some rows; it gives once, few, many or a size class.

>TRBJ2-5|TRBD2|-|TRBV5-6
TGTGCCAGCAGCTTGGGGGTTGGGACTAGCGGAGAGACCCAGTACTTC
CASSLGVGTSGETQYF
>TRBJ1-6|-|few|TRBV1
TGCACCAGCAGCCAACCCCTGGGGGGACAAAGCTCCTATAATTCACCCCTCCACTTT
CTSSQPLGGQSSYNSPLHF
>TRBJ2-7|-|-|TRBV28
TGTGCCAGCAGTTTTCCCCGAAGGGCTCCAACCTACGAGCAGTACTTC
CASSFPRRAPTYEQYF
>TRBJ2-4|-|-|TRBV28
TGTGCCAGCAGTTTATCGATGGAGGGAGGAAACATTCAGTACTTC
CASSLSMEGGNIQYF
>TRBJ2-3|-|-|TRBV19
TGTGCCAGTAGTCTCTCCTGGGGGGTAGATACGCAGTATTTT
CASSLSWGVDTQYF
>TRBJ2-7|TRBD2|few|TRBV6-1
TGTGCCAGCAGTGCCCAGCGGGGAGGCTCTGCCTACGAGCAGTACTTC
CASSAQRGGSAYEQYF
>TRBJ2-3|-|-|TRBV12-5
TGTGCTAGTGGTTTGGGCCAGAGGGAAGATACGCAGTATTTT
CASGLGQREDTQYF
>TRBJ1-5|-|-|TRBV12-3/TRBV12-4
TGTGCCAGCAGTCCAGTGAGCAATCAGCCCCAGCATTTT
CASSPVSNQPQHF
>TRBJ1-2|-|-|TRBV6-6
TGTGCCAGCGGAATTTATGGCTACACCTTC
CASGIYGYTF
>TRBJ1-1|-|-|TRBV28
TGTGCCAGCAGTTTCCTTAACACTGAAGCTTTCTTT
CASSFLNTEAFF
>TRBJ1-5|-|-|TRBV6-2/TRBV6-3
TGTGCCAGCAGTATGGGGACCCCATCAAATCAGCCCCAGCATTTT
CASSMGTPSNQPQHF
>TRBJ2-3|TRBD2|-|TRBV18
TGTGCCAGCTCATTCACCAGTGGCGGGGGAGCCGTAGATACGCAGTATTTT
CASSFTSGGGAVDTQYF
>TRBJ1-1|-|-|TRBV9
TGTGCCAGCAGCGTAGATGATATAGGGGACGCTGAAGCTTTCTTT
CASSVDDIGDAEAFF
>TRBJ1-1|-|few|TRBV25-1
TGTGCCAGCAGTGAAGGGGGGTTCGTTGAAGCTTTCTTT
CASSEGGFVEAFF
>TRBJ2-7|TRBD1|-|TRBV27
TGTGCCAGCAGTAGGACAGGGGTCTACGAGCAGTACTTC
CASSRTGVYEQYF
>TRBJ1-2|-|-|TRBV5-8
TGTGCCAGCAGCTTGGGAGGGGTTCCTAGCTATGGCTACACCTTC
CASSLGGVPSYGYTF
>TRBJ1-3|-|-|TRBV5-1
TGCGCCAGCAGCTTGGGGGTCGACTCTGGAAACACCATATATTTT
CASSLGVDSGNTIYF
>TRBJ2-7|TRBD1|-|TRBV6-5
TGTGCCAGAGGACAGGGGGGCAAGCTCTACGAGCAGTACTTC
CARGQGGKLYEQYF
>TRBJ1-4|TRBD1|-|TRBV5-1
TGCGCCAGCGGCCAATCGGGACAGGCGGCGGGTGAAAAACTGTTTTTT
CASGQSGQAAGEKLFF
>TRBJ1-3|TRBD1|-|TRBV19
TGTGCCAGTACTATAGGGACAGTGTCGGCTGGAAACACCATATATTTT
CASTIGTVSAGNTIYF
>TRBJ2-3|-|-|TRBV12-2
TGTGCAAGTCGCTTCCCGGTGGAGGAGCCGAGCACAGATACGCAGTATTTT
CASRFPVEEPSTDTQYF
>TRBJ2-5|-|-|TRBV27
TGTGCCAGCAGTTTTTTCAGCGGGGGACAGCAGACCCAGTACTTC
CASSFFSGGQQTQYF
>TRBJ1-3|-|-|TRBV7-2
TGTGCCAGCAGCTCCGGAGGGGGGGCTGCTGGAAACACCATATATTTT
CASSSGGGAAGNTIYF
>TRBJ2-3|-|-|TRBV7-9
TGTGCCAGCAGCTTAGTCGGAGGATTCGATACGCAGTATTTT
CASSLVGGFDTQYF
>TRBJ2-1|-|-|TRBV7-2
TGTGCCAGCAGTCTGGCAGGCGAGGATGAGCAGTTCTTC
CASSLAGEDEQFF
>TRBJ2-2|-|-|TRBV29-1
TGCAGCGTTAGAGGGCGTCCCGACACCGGGGAGCTGTTTTTT
CSVRGRPDTGELFF
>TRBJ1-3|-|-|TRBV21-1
TGTGCCAGCAGCAAAGATTCTGAGACAGGGGGTGGAAACACCATATATTTT
CASSKDSETGGGNTIYF
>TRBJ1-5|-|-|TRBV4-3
TGCGCCAGCAGCCAAGTCTGGGACACCGGGCAGCCCCAGCATTTT
CASSQVWDTGQPQHF
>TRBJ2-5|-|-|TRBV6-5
TGTGCCAGCAGTTATAACAGGGAGACCCAGTACTTC
CASSYNRETQYF
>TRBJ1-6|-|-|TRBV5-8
TGTGCCAGCAGCCTCTCGAGGGAAAATTCACCCCTCCACTTT
CASSLSRENSPLHF
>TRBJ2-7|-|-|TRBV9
TGTGCCAGCAGCTCGAGGTGGGAGTCCCACGAGCAGTACTTC
CASSSRWESHEQYF
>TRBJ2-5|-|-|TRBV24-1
TGTGCCACCAGTGATTTGGTACAAGAGACCCAGTACTTC
CATSDLVQETQYF
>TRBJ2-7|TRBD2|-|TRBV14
TGTGCCAGCAGCTCTGGACTAGAATACTACGAGCAGTACTTC
CASSSGLEYYEQYF
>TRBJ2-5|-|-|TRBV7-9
TGTGCCAGCAGCTTAGTGACCGAGACCCAGTACTTC
CASSLVTETQYF
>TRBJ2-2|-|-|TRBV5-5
TGTGCCAGCAGCTTGCTAGGGGTATCGGACACCGGGGAGCTGTTTTTT
CASSLLGVSDTGELFF
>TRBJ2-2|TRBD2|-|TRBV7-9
TGTGCCAGCAGCTTAGTCCGACTAGCGGGGCGCGACACCGGGGAGCTGTTTTTT
CASSLVRLAGRDTGELFF
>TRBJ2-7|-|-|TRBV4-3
TGCGCCAGCAACAACAAAGGATTATGGGGCTACGAGCAGTACTTC
CASNNKGLWGYEQYF
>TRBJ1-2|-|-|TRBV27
TGTGCCAGCAGTTCGGGGAACTATGGCTACACCTTC
CASSSGNYGYTF
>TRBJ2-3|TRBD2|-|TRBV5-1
TGCGCCAGCAGCTCACTAGCGGGGGGGCTGTCAGATACGCAGTATTTT
CASSSLAGGLSDTQYF
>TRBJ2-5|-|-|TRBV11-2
TGTGCCAGCAGCTTAGGGGGTTGGCAGGGGGAGACCCAGTACTTC
CASSLGGWQGETQYF
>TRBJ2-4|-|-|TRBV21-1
TGTGCCAGCAGCAAAGAGCCCGGGGGGCGAAAAAACATTCAGTACTTC
CASSKEPGGRKNIQYF
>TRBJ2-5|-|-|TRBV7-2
TGTGCCAGCAGCCCACAGGGAGAGACCCAGTACTTC
CASSPQGETQYF
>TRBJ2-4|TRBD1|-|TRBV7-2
TGTGCCAGCAGCCCAAATCGACAGGGAAGGGGGCAGTACTTC
CASSPNRQGRGQYF
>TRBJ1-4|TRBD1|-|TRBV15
TGTGCCACCAGCAGAGGCGGACAGGGCTCCGAAAAACTGTTTTTT
CATSRGGQGSEKLFF
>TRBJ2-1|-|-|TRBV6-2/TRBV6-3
TGTGCCAGCAGTTACAATGGCGGCCGGGACGCCCTGGACAATGAGCAGTTCTTC
CASSYNGGRDALDNEQFF
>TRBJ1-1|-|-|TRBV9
TGTGCCAGCAGCGTAGTCGCAGGGTCAGGCACTGAAGCTTTCTTT
CASSVVAGSGTEAFF
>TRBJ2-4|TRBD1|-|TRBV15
TGTGCCACCAGCAGTGCACACGGACAGGGGGAAAACATTCAGTACTTC
CATSSAHGQGENIQYF
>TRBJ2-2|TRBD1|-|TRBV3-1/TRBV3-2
TGTGCCAGCAGACGACAGGGAAGGGCCGGGGAGCTGTTTTTT
CASRRQGRAGELFF
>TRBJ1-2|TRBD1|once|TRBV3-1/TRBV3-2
TGTGCCAGCAGCTTCGACAGGGCCCTAGGCTATGGCTACACCTTC
CASSFDRALGYGYTF
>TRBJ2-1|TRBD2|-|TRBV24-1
TGTGCCACCCGGCTAGCGGGGGGTGAGCAGTTCTTC
CATRLAGGEQFF